This T cell receptor beta chain stems from a study of blood T cell repertoires in COVID-19. Study information: Acute and convalescent COVID-19 samples came from the United States, Italy and Spain.

As handled by the study authors: Quantification of nucleated cells was approximated via reference gene primer amplification. TCRdb's copy holds only in-frame clones and misses some; the assay was immunoSEQ multiplex PCR. V, J and clone size are those of that table, while D and trimming were read from the DNA. This table has some 70,000 clones, roughly 89% appearing once. V was cut by 2 bases and J by 6 bases, with 8 bases left in between. This CDR3 spans 13 amino acids. The germline CDR1 and CDR2 sequences are MGHRA and YSYEKL. This receptor was taken from a man aged 50 or older with active COVID-19. The material sequenced was peripheral blood. The V gene is TRBV4-1, the J gene TRBJ1-5, with no clear D. In nucleotides, the CDR3 is TGCGCCAGCAGCCAAAAGTCAGGTCAGCCCCAGCATTTT. Translated: CASSQKSGQPQHF.